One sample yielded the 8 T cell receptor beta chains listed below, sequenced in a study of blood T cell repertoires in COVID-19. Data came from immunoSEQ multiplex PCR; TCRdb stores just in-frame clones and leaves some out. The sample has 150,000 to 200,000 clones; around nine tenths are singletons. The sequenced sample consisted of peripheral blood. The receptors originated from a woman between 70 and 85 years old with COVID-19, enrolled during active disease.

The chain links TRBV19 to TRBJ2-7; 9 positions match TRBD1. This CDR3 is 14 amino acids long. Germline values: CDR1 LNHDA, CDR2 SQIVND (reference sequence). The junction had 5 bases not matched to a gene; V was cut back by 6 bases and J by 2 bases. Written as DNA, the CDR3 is TGTGCCAGTAGCAGGGACAGGGCCACCTACGAGCAGTACTTC. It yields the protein CASSRDRATYEQYF.

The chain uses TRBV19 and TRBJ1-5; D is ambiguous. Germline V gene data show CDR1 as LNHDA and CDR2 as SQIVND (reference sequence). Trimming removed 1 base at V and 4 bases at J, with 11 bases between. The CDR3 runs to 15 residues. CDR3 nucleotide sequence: TGTGCCAGTAGTATAGTCGGCGGGAATAATCAGCCCCAGCATTTT. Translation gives CASSIVGGNNQPQHF.

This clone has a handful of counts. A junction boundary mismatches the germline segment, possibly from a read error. In DNA form, the CDR3 reads TGTGCTAGCAGCCATCAGGGGTTTATTAGCACCGGGGAGCTGTTTTTT. Translating gives CASSHQGFISTGELFF. The V and J genes are TRBV7-7 and TRBJ2-2, with D perhaps matching TRBD1 (6 bases). This CDR3 spans 16 amino acids. The V gene's germline CDR1 is SSHAT and CDR2 FNYEAQ (reference sequence).

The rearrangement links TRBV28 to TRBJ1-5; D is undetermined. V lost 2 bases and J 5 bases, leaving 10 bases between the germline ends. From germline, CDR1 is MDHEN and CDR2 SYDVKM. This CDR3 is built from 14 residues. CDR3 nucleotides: TGTGCCAGCAGTTTAGTTGGCGGGTATCAGCCCCAGCATTTT. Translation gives CASSLVGGYQPQHF.

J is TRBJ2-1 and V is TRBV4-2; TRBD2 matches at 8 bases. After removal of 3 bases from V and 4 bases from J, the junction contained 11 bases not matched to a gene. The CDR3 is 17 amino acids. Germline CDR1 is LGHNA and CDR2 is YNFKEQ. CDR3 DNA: TGTGCCAGCAGCCACCTGACGAGCGGGAGCCTATACAATGAGCAGTTCTTC. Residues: CASSHLTSGSLYNEQFF.

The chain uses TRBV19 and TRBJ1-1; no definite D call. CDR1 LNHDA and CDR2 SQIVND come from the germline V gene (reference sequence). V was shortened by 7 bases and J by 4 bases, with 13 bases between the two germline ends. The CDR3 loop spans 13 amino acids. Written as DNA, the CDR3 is TGTGCCAGTATCGGGGTTAGAGGCACTGAAGCTTTCTTT. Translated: CASIGVRGTEAFF. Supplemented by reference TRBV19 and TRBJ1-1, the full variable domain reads DGGITQSPKYLFRKEGQNVTLSCEQNLNHDAMYWYRQDPGQGLRLIYYSQIVNDFQKGDIAEGYSVSREKKESFPLTVTSAQKNPTAFYLCASIGVRGTEAFFGQGTRLTVV.

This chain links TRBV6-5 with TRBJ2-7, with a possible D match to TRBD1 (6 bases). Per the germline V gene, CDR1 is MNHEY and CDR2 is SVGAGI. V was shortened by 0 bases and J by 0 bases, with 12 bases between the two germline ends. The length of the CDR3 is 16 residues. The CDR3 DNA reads TGTGCCAGCAGTTACTCTTTTACAGGGAGCTCCTACGAGCAGTACTTC. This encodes CASSYSFTGSSYEQYF.

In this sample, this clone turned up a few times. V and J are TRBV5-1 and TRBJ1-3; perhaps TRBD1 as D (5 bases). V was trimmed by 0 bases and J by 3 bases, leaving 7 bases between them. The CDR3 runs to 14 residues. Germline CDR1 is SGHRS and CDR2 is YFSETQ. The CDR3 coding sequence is TGCGCCAGCAGCTTGGAGGGGTATGGAAACACCATATATTTT. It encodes CASSLEGYGNTIYF. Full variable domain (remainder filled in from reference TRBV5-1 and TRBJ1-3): KAGVTQTPRYLIKTRGQQVTLSCSPISGHRSVSWYQQTPGQGLQFLFEYFSETQRNKGNFPGRFSGRQFSNSRSEMNVSTLELGDSALYLCASSLEGYGNTIYFGEGSWLTVV.